These T cell receptor beta chains were read from a single sample in a study of cytomegalovirus exposure and HLA in healthy donors. The data were produced by immunoSEQ multiplex PCR, yet TCRdb's version contains in-frame clones alone and is incomplete. This sample has around 170,000 clones, with approximately 80% found just once. Sequencing used PBMCs. All receptors come from a man aged 60 to 75 in good health and CMV-seronegative. The CDR3 runs from the conserved cysteine through the conserved F or W. Fields, in order: V gene, clone size, D gene, J gene, CDR3 DNA, CDR3 protein. The D gene is left open where the match is weak. Size is stated for part of the rows, as once, few or many counts, or as a class when the clone is expanded.

V: TRBV7-2; size: NA; D: NA; J: TRBJ1-5; DNA: TGTGCCAGCAGCCCAATCGGAGGGCCCCAGCATTTT; CDR3: CASSPIGGPQHF
V: TRBV7-3; size: NA; D: NA; J: TRBJ1-2; DNA: TGTGCCAGCAGCCCGGACAGTGGAAACTATGGCTACACCTTC; CDR3: CASSPDSGNYGYTF
V: TRBV29-1; size: NA; D: TRBD1; J: TRBJ1-1; DNA: TGCAGCGTGGACGGGACAGGGGGCTCGGCTTTCTTT; CDR3: CSVDGTGGSAFF
V: TRBV28; size: NA; D: TRBD1; J: TRBJ1-2; DNA: TGTGCCAGCAGTTCGGGGACAGGGGACGGCTACACCTTC; CDR3: CASSSGTGDGYTF
V: TRBV5-4; size: few; D: NA; J: TRBJ1-1; DNA: TGTGCCAGCAGCTTGGGAGGCTCAGTTGGAACTGAAGCTTTCTTT; CDR3: CASSLGGSVGTEAFF
V: TRBV19; size: NA; D: TRBD2; J: TRBJ2-1; DNA: TGTGCCAGTAGTATAGTCGGACTAGCGGGAGCTAGGGAGCAGTTCTTC; CDR3: CASSIVGLAGAREQFF
V: TRBV19; size: NA; D: NA; J: TRBJ1-1; DNA: TGTGCCAGTTGTCCCGAGGGATCAGGAGAAACTGAAGCTTTCTTT; CDR3: CASCPEGSGETEAFF
V: TRBV7-9; size: NA; D: NA; J: TRBJ2-7; DNA: TGTGCCAGCAGCCCCCCGGGACGGGGGTTGGACGAGCAGTACTTC; CDR3: CASSPPGRGLDEQYF
V: TRBV25-1; size: NA; D: NA; J: TRBJ1-2; DNA: TGTGCCAGCAGTGAATATAGGTCAGGGAAGGACTATGGCTACACCTTC; CDR3: CASSEYRSGKDYGYTF
V: TRBV20-1; size: NA; D: NA; J: TRBJ2-5; DNA: TGCAGTGTTTTTAAGGACTATCAGTACTTC; CDR3: CSVFKDYQYF
V: TRBV11-2; size: NA; D: NA; J: TRBJ2-7; DNA: TGTGCCAGCAGCCCGAGCCGGTACGAGCAGTACTTC; CDR3: CASSPSRYEQYF
V: TRBV15; size: NA; D: NA; J: TRBJ2-3; DNA: TGTGCCACCAGCAGAGATTCTAAGCGGTTGGGAGATACGCAGTATTTT; CDR3: CATSRDSKRLGDTQYF
V: TRBV10-3; size: NA; D: TRBD1; J: TRBJ1-1; DNA: TGTGCCATCAAAAGACAGGGGCCTTGGGTAGTCACTGAAGCTTTCTTT; CDR3: CAIKRQGPWVVTEAFF
V: TRBV6-5; size: NA; D: NA; J: TRBJ1-6; DNA: TGTGCCAGCAGAGGGACACAAAATTCACCCCTCCACTTT; CDR3: CASRGTQNSPLHF
V: TRBV6-5; size: once; D: TRBD1; J: TRBJ1-1; DNA: TGTGCCAGCAGCGTGGGACAGACCACTGAAGCTTTCTTT; CDR3: CASSVGQTTEAFF
V: TRBV7-6; size: once; D: TRBD2; J: TRBJ2-2; DNA: TGTGCCAGCAGCCGGACTAGCGGGGCGAAGAACACCGGGGAGCTGTTTTTT; CDR3: CASSRTSGAKNTGELFF
V: TRBV29-1; size: NA; D: TRBD1; J: TRBJ2-1; DNA: TGCAGCGCAGGACAGGGGTACAATGAGCAGTTCTTC; CDR3: CSAGQGYNEQFF
V: TRBV10-3; size: NA; D: TRBD1; J: TRBJ1-4; DNA: TGTGCCATCAGCTCAACACTTACAGGGGGACAAGAAAAACTGTTTTTT; CDR3: CAISSTLTGGQEKLFF
V: TRBV7-2; size: NA; D: TRBD2; J: TRBJ2-1; DNA: TGTGCCAGCAGCTTTCGGGAGGACCCCTACAATGAGCAGTTCTTC; CDR3: CASSFREDPYNEQFF
V: TRBV19; size: NA; D: NA; J: TRBJ1-6; DNA: TGTGCCAGTAGTATTGATGCAGGGTATAATTCACCCCTCCACTTT; CDR3: CASSIDAGYNSPLHF
V: TRBV20-1; size: NA; D: NA; J: TRBJ2-3; DNA: TGCAGTGCTAGCGGAGCTGATACGCAGTATTTT; CDR3: CSASGADTQYF
V: TRBV6-5; size: NA; D: NA; J: TRBJ1-1; DNA: TGTGCCAGCAGTTCCCTAATCCACCCTGAAGCTTTCTTT; CDR3: CASSSLIHPEAFF
V: TRBV6-5; size: NA; D: TRBD2; J: TRBJ2-7; DNA: TGTGCCAGTCGACTAGCGGGAGCCTCCTACGAGCAGTACTTC; CDR3: CASRLAGASYEQYF
V: TRBV2; size: NA; D: NA; J: TRBJ2-7; DNA: TGTGTCTCCAGCATAGAAAGGGAGAGCTACGAGCAGTACTTC; CDR3: CVSSIERESYEQYF
V: TRBV10-3; size: NA; D: TRBD2; J: TRBJ2-7; DNA: TGTGCCATCAGTGAGGCGGTAGCGGGAGGTTCCTACGAGCAGTACTTC; CDR3: CAISEAVAGGSYEQYF
V: TRBV30; size: NA; D: NA; J: TRBJ1-2; DNA: TGTGCCTGGAGGAAAACAGATTTCCAAACCTCTAACTATGGCTACACCTTC; CDR3: CAWRKTDFQTSNYGYTF
V: TRBV7-9; size: NA; D: NA; J: TRBJ1-3; DNA: TGTGCCAGCAGCTCAGACAGGAACTCTGGAAACACCATATATTTT; CDR3: CASSSDRNSGNTIYF
V: TRBV5-4; size: NA; D: TRBD2; J: TRBJ2-3; DNA: TGTGCCAGCAGCTTGGGACTAGCGGGAGAAGCAGATACGCAGTATTTT; CDR3: CASSLGLAGEADTQYF
V: TRBV7-2; size: NA; D: NA; J: TRBJ2-3; DNA: TGTGCCAGCAGTCCTTCACGCGGAGGCTATACGCAGTATTTT; CDR3: CASSPSRGGYTQYF